This T cell receptor (beta chain) stems from a study of CD8 T cells in ankylosing spondylitis. General study findings and limits: Several highly homologous variants made up a TCR beta motif that seemed to typify ankylosing spondylitis blood. Researchers reportedly found disease-linked clones significantly enriched in matched ankylosing spondylitis synovial fluid.

CDR1 is DFQATT and CDR2 is SNEGSKA in the germline V gene (reference sequence). V lost 3 bases and J 5 bases, leaving 11 bases between the germline ends. This CDR3 is built from 14 residues. The count of this clonotype is one. Its antigen is not identified. For TCR beta, libraries came from quantitative 5'-RACE with molecular barcodes. TCRdb itself ran the 5' RACE reads through MiXCR, one entry per CDR3 protein. The sample lists about 700,000 distinct CDR3 sequences, around 17% occurring once. This chain uses TRBV20-1 with TRBJ1-6, with D hard to call. The sample was blood, either unsorted or a sorted T cell fraction (not recorded which). The source of this sequence is a male donor with ankylosing spondylitis. CDR3 loop: CSARFATDNSPLHF. CDR3 sequence (DNA): TGCAGTGCTAGGTTCGCGACTGATAATTCACCCCTCCACTTT.